These 27 T cell receptor beta chains share one sample of origin, sequenced in a study of T cells in women clearing cervical HPV infection. Generated by immunoSEQ multiplex PCR, the TCRdb table keeps only in-frame clones and is missing some. This sample contains 31,000 or so clones. Sample: blood buffy coat. These receptors were taken from a woman between 18 and 70 years old with a cervical HPV16 infection that either progressed to CIN3+ or cleared (not recorded which).

Concerning this clone: The read ends 3 residues early relative to the CDR3; the germline J gene fills the gap. V is TRBV6-1 and J is TRBJ2-3, with TRBD2 matching over 7 bases. V lost 0 bases to trimming and J lost 4 bases; unmatched junction nucleotides: 7. There are 16 residues in the CDR3. In germline, CDR1 is MNHNS, CDR2 SASEGT. The CDR3 is CASSEAGGVGADTQYF. The DNA read from the CDR3 is TGTGCCAGCAGTGAAGCGGGGGGGGTTGGAGCAGATACG.

Worth noting for this clone: The sequence runs out 3 residues before the end of the CDR3; the remainder is reconstructed from the germline J gene. The chain uses TRBV5-1 and TRBJ1-2; TRBD1 agrees at 7 bases. The CDR3 is 14 amino acids. CDR1 SGHRS and CDR2 YFSETQ come from the germline V gene. CDR3 loop: CASSLAQGVEGYTF. The CDR3 bases that were read are TGCGCCAGCAGCTTGGCCCAGGGGGTAGAGGGC. Full variable domain (remainder filled in from reference TRBV5-1 and TRBJ1-2): KAGVTQTPRYLIKTRGQQVTLSCSPISGHRSVSWYQQTPGQGLQFLFEYFSETQRNKGNFPGRFSGRQFSNSRSEMNVSTLELGDSALYLCASSLAQGVEGYTFGSGTRLTVV.

Here the CDR3 reads CASSFGTNNQPQHF. Partial CDR3 DNA: TGTGCCAGCAGTTTTGGGACAAACAATCAGCCC. The chain joins TRBV2 to TRBJ1-5; D is possibly TRBD1 (6 bases). The CDR3 is cut off 3 residues early in the read; its end comes from the germline J gene. This CDR3 region has 14 residues. Trimming removed 5 bases at V and 3 bases at J, with 11 bases between. Germline loops: CDR1 SNHLY, CDR2 FYNNEI.

Worth noting for this clone: The observed sequence ends 3 residues before the CDR3 terminus, with the missing tail filled in from the germline J gene. The rearrangement links TRBV20-1 to TRBJ2-1; weak D call: TRBD1 (6 bases). The CDR3 is 15 amino acids. Trimming left V 6 bases short and J 3 bases short, with 18 bases between. CDR1 DFQATT and CDR2 SNEGSKA come from the germline V gene (reference sequence). The part of the CDR3 DNA that was read is TGCAGTGCCCCAGTCCCAGGGGCGGGCTACAATGAG. It specifies CSAPVPGAGYNE. The full CDR3 protein reads CSAPVPGAGYNEQFF.

Comments on this clone: At one boundary the junction diverges from the germline segment, which might be a read error. Other nucleotide sequences in the sample specify the same CDR3. The DNA read from the CDR3 is TGCGCCAGCAGCCCAAGAAGGGGGCGGCAGGGAGCTGGAAACACG. Protein sequence: CASSPRRGRQGAGNT. The full CDR3 reads CASSPRRGRQGAGNTIYF. The chain employs TRBV5-1 and TRBJ1-3; 7 bases are a match to TRBD1. The read gets to within 3 residues of the CDR3 end, and the germline J gene fills in the rest. The CDR3 is 18 amino acids. Germline loops: CDR1 SGHRS, CDR2 YFSETQ. The full variable domain, rest sourced from reference TRBV5-1 and TRBJ1-3, is KAGVTQTPRYLIKTRGQQVTLSCSPISGHRSVSWYQQTPGQGLQFLFEYFSETQRNKGNFPGRFSGRQFSNSRSEMNVSTLELGDSALYLCASSPRRGRQGAGNTIYFGEGSWLTVV.

Points on this clone: The CDR3 is cut off 3 residues early in the read; its end comes from the germline J gene. The V and J genes are TRBV19 and TRBJ1-2; 10 bases are shared with TRBD1. This CDR3 is built from 17 residues. Germline CDR1 reads LNHDA; CDR2 reads SQIVND (reference sequence). The CDR3 sequence: CASSPYHGQGGSYDYTF. The DNA read from the CDR3 is TGTGCCAGTAGTCCCTACCACGGACAGGGGGGATCCTACGAC.

The sequenced part of the CDR3 DNA is TGCAGTGCGCGGACAGTGGCCGGGGAG. Protein sequence: CSARTVAGE. From start to end, the CDR3 is CSARTVAGELFF. The chain combines TRBV20-1 with TRBJ2-2; D is possibly TRBD1 (6 bases). The read finishes 3 residues shy of the CDR3 end, and the germline J gene is used to complete it. V was shortened by 6 bases and J by 6 bases, with 11 bases between the two germline ends. The germline CDR1 and CDR2 sequences are DFQATT and SNEGSKA (reference sequence). This CDR3 region has 12 residues.

On this clone: The read comes to an end 3 residues before the CDR3 does, leaving the germline J gene to fill in the end. The chain links TRBV29-1 to TRBJ1-1; 9 nucleotides agree with TRBD1. V was pared by 7 bases and J by 4 bases, with 7 bases of the junction left unmatched. CDR1 and CDR2 from the germline V gene are SQVTM and ANQGSEA. The CDR3 runs 13 residues. CDR3 loop: CSGRDREGTEAFF. Partial CDR3 DNA: TGCAGCGGCAGGGACAGGGAAGGCACTGAA.

Worth noting for this clone: An end of the junction differs from the germline gene, which may be a read error. Read sequence stops 3 residues before the CDR3 end, and the germline J gene provides the missing end. Other nucleotide sequences from this sample produce the same CDR3. The chain couples TRBV18 to TRBJ1-3; 8 bases agree with TRBD1. The germline gives CDR1 KGHSH, CDR2 LQKENI. This CDR3 spans 14 amino acids. This CDR3 reads CASSPQGAGDTIYF. CDR3 DNA (partial): TGTGCCAGCTCGCCCCAGGGGGCCGGGGACACA.

Notes on this clone: The read falls 3 residues short of the CDR3 end, and the missing part is taken from the germline J gene. The genes are TRBV7-9 and TRBJ1-2; D not resolved. Germline CDR1 and CDR2: SEHNR and FQNEAQ (reference sequence). V was trimmed by 0 bases and J by 7 bases, leaving 15 bases between them. There are 15 residues in the CDR3. The covered CDR3 bases are TGTGCCAGCAGCTTAGCGCTAATGGAGACTGGTGGC. It codes for CASSLALMETGG. The whole CDR3 region reads CASSLALMETGGYTF.

In the case of this clone: The missing CDR3 end, 3 residues past where the read stops, is filled in from the germline J gene. Other DNA sequences in the sample encode the same CDR3. The chain links TRBV5-6 to TRBJ1-3; no firm D call. V lost 4 bases to trimming and J lost 1 base, with 9 bases between them. This CDR3 contains 14 residues. In germline, CDR1 is SGHDT, CDR2 YYEEEE. The CDR3 DNA, read in part, is TGTGCCAGCAGCCCTACCGGGTCTGGAAACACC. It encodes CASSPTGSGNT. The CDR3 in its entirety is CASSPTGSGNTIYF.

Turning to this clone: The observed sequence ends 3 residues before the CDR3 terminus, with the missing tail filled in from the germline J gene. The V call is TRBV20-1, the J call TRBJ2-2, with D maybe TRBD1 (6 bases). CDR3 length equals 14 residues. Germline CDR1 DFQATT, CDR2 SNEGSKA (reference sequence). V lost 3 bases and J lost 6, with 14 bases in between. The chain's CDR3 is CSARGALGAGELFF. Incomplete CDR3 DNA: TGCAGTGCTAGGGGGGCCCTGGGGGCCGGGGAG.

A remark on this clone: The CDR3 goes on 3 residues after the read ends, and that part is filled in from the germline J gene. The rearrangement uses TRBV16 and TRBJ1-6, with D perhaps matching TRBD1 (5 bases). This CDR3 has 15 residues. V gave up 2 bases and J gave up 10 bases, with 15 bases separating them. CDR1 KGHSY and CDR2 FQNENV come from the germline V gene. The CDR3 spells CASSQLGRAPSPLHF. The DNA read from the CDR3 is TGTGCCAGCAGCCAACTTGGCAGGGCCCCGTCACCC.

Comment on this clone: The read comes to an end 3 residues before the CDR3 does, leaving the germline J gene to fill in the end. This chain connects TRBV5-1 to TRBJ2-1; a weak D match, TRBD2 (6 bases). Germline V gene sequence: CDR1 SGHRS, CDR2 YFSETQ. V was cut by 0 bases and J by 4 bases, with 20 bases left in between. This CDR3 is 18 amino acids long. Partial CDR3 DNA: TGCGCCAGCAGCTTGGAAACCTGGACTACCGATCCATACAATGAG. Translated, it gives CASSLETWTTDPYNE. In full, the CDR3 reads CASSLETWTTDPYNEQFF.

Concerning this clone itself: The read ends 3 residues early relative to the CDR3; the germline J gene fills the gap. The identical CDR3 is also encoded by other nucleotide sequences in the sample. This sequence joins TRBV7-2 and TRBJ1-1; D ambiguous. V dropped 3 bases and J dropped 1 base, with 6 bases sitting between them. In germline, CDR1 is SGHTA, CDR2 FQGNSA. The CDR3 contains 13 residues. The covered CDR3 bases are TGTGCCAGCAGCTTGAGGGCGAACACTGAA. Translation: CASSLRANTE. The CDR3 in full is CASSLRANTEAFF.

This clone is identified as medium-sized from frequency. The missing CDR3 end, 3 residues past where the read stops, is filled in from the germline J gene. The rearrangement uses TRBV4-1 and TRBJ2-3; TRBD2 aligns across 7 bases. The germline CDR1 and CDR2 sequences are MGHRA and YSYEKL. Trimming cost V 4 bases and J 2 bases; bases outside gene matches: 9. The CDR3 length is 16 residues. The chain's CDR3 is CASSLRLADLTDTQYF. CDR3 DNA (partial): TGCGCCAGCAGCCTTCGACTAGCAGATCTCACAGATACG.

The covered CDR3 bases are TGTGCCAGCAGCCCCCGGGACACC. This gives the protein CASSPRDT. The complete CDR3 protein is CASSPRDTYTF. V gene TRBV7-9 combines with J gene TRBJ1-2, with TRBD1 as a possible D gene (6 bases). The read stops 3 residues short of the end of the CDR3; the missing end is completed from the germline J gene. Germline lookup yields CDR1 SEHNR and CDR2 FQNEAQ (reference sequence). The CDR3 is made up of 11 amino acids.

Of note for this clone: The DNA ends 3 residues before the CDR3 does, and the rest of the CDR3 is filled in from the germline J gene. The chain carries TRBV7-6 and TRBJ2-7; TRBD1 might be the D (6 bases). The V end was cut by 1 base, the J end by 2 bases, with 12 bases between. The germline gives CDR1 SGHVS, CDR2 FNYEAQ. The CDR3 extends over 15 amino acids. The part of the CDR3 DNA that was read is TGTGCCAGCAGCTTAGTTGGGGGCGAAGCCTACGAG. It translates to CASSLVGGEAYE. The whole CDR3 sequence is CASSLVGGEAYEQYF.

In regard to this clone: The read ends 3 residues before the CDR3 terminus; that terminus is restored from the germline J gene. V and J are TRBV19 and TRBJ1-2; tentative D call: TRBD1 (5 bases). The CDR3 totals 14 residues. The germline V gene has CDR1 LNHDA and CDR2 SQIVND (reference sequence). CDR3 region: CASAPIDRTNDYTF. The CDR3 DNA, read in part, is TGTGCCAGCGCACCCATAGACAGAACGAACGAC. The whole variable domain, remainder taken from reference TRBV19 and TRBJ1-2, is DGGITQSPKYLFRKEGQNVTLSCEQNLNHDAMYWYRQDPGQGLRLIYYSQIVNDFQKGDIAEGYSVSREKKESFPLTVTSAQKNPTAFYLCASAPIDRTNDYTFGSGTRLTVV.

As concerns this clone: The DNA ends 3 residues before the CDR3 does, and the rest of the CDR3 is filled in from the germline J gene. The chain combines TRBV5-5 with TRBJ1-6; D uncertain. Trimming stripped 4 bases from V and 10 bases from J, with 9 bases between. The CDR3 runs 12 residues. CDR1 is SGHKS, CDR2 YYEKEE, per germline (reference sequence). CDR3 amino acids: CASSAEASPLHF. CDR3 DNA, as far as it was read: TGTGCCAGCAGCGCGGAGGCATCACCC.

Comments on this clone: The read ends 3 residues shy of where the CDR3 ends; the end is completed using the germline J gene. V gene TRBV6-2 or TRBV6-3 combines with J gene TRBJ2-2; TRBD1 matches at 7 bases. The V gene's germline CDR1 is MNHEY and CDR2 SVGEGT. V lost 6 bases and J lost 6; bases outside the gene matches: 7. The CDR3 sequence is 14 residues long. The CDR3 sequence is CASSQSQGAGELFF. CDR3 DNA (partial): TGTGCCAGCAGCCAAAGCCAGGGGGCCGGGGAG.

Worth noting for this clone: The read ends 3 residues early relative to the CDR3; the germline J gene fills the gap. The rearrangement joins TRBV29-1 to TRBJ1-1; 8 bases map to TRBD1. Germline CDR1 reads SQVTM; CDR2 reads ANQGSEA. J lost 4 bases, V lost 6 bases, and 7 bases had no gene match. The CDR3 is made up of 13 amino acids. CDR3 bases read: TGCAGCGTACGCGACAGGGGTGGCACTGAA. Its translation is CSVRDRGGTE. The whole CDR3 sequence reads CSVRDRGGTEAFF.

Partial CDR3 DNA: TGCGCCAGCAGCTTGAAGAAGGGAAACATT. Amino acids: CASSLKKGNI. The entire CDR3 protein is CASSLKKGNIQYF. The rearrangement uses TRBV5-1 and TRBJ2-4; no reliable D call. The read terminates 3 residues ahead of where the CDR3 ends, so the germline J gene completes it. V dropped 1 base and J dropped 6 bases, with 8 bases sitting between them. Germline assignment: CDR1 SGHRS and CDR2 YFSETQ. The CDR3 consists of 13 residues.

A word on this clone: The read falls 3 residues short of the CDR3 end, and the missing part is taken from the germline J gene. The V and J genes are TRBV13 and TRBJ2-3, with D perhaps TRBD2 (6 bases). This CDR3 spans 17 amino acids. In germline, CDR1 is PRHDT, CDR2 FYEKMQ (reference sequence). The V gene lost 1 base and the J gene lost 6 bases, with 20 bases spanning the gap. CDR3 protein: CASSLVSASAGGDTQYF. The CDR3 DNA, read in part, is TGTGCCAGCAGCTTAGTGTCTGCTAGCGCCGGCGGGGATACG.

For this clone: The read terminates 3 residues ahead of where the CDR3 ends, so the germline J gene completes it. The chain couples TRBV30 to TRBJ1-2, with D unresolved. This CDR3 is built from 13 residues. Germline CDR1 GTSNPN, CDR2 SVGIG (reference sequence). Here the CDR3 reads CAWTAGAAYDYTF. The covered CDR3 bases are TGTGCCTGGACGGCGGGAGCGGCGTACGAC.

Regarding this clone: The observed sequence ends 3 residues before the CDR3 terminus, with the missing tail filled in from the germline J gene. The chain combines TRBV7-7 with TRBJ1-5; D unclear. Germline loops: CDR1 SSHAT, CDR2 FNYEAQ (reference sequence). The CDR3 covers 14 residues. CDR3 sequence reads: CASSPSLRTDPQHF. CDR3 DNA (partial): TGTGCCAGCAGCCCCTCCCTCCGCACAGATCCC.

CDR3 DNA, as far as it was read: TGTGCCAGTAGTATTAATGGTGGGGCAGGGATCTATGGC. The encoded protein is CASSINGGAGIYG. The entire CDR3 protein reads CASSINGGAGIYGYTF. The chain carries TRBV19 and TRBJ1-2; D possibly corresponds to TRBD1 (5 bases). The observed sequence ends 3 residues before the CDR3 terminus, with the missing tail filled in from the germline J gene. V was clipped by 3 bases and J by 4 bases, with 18 bases between them. CDR3 length: 16 amino acids. In germline, CDR1 is LNHDA, CDR2 SQIVND (reference sequence).